The 17 T cell receptor delta chains below come from one sample, sequenced in a study of human gamma delta and Vdelta1 T cells. TCRdb used CATT to re-call clones from the PCR reads. The table includes some 13,000 delta-chain clones, around 50% detected once. For these TCRs, the target antigens are not known. The sample comprised Vdelta1 gamma-delta T cells from blood grown in culture (DOT cells). The receptors here all came from a human donor in good health.

The chain uses TRDV1 and TRDJ1; D unclear. The CDR3 is 22 amino acids. Germline V gene sequence: CDR1 TSWWSYY, CDR2 QGS. Trimming removed 0 bases at V and 0 bases at J, with 29 bases between. This CDR3 is CALGELLVRTPRRTFYTDKLIF. The CDR3 DNA reads as TGTGCTCTTGGGGAACTTCTGGTGCGAACCCCCCGACGTACCTTTTACACCGATAAACTCATCTTT.

This clone was observed a few times. The rearrangement links TRDV1 to TRDJ1, with TRDD2 as a possible D gene (5 bases). Trimming removed 2 bases at V and 3 bases at J, with 13 bases between. This CDR3 has 15 residues. In germline, CDR1 is TSWWSYY, CDR2 QGS. This CDR3 reads CALGEEGLRADKLIF. In nucleotides, the CDR3 is TGTGCTCTTGGGGAAGAAGGCCTTCGCGCCGATAAACTCATCTTT.

The genes are TRDV1 and TRDJ1; TRDD3 matches 13 bases. After removal of 0 bases from V and 2 bases from J, the junction contained 33 bases not matched to a gene. From germline, CDR1 is TSWWSYY and CDR2 QGS. This CDR3 region has 27 residues. The CDR3 region has the DNA TGTGCTCTTGGGGAACTATCCCCCCCCTATAAGGTACCCCCCGTTACTGGGGGATACGGAGGAACCGATAAACTCATCTTT. This gives the protein CALGELSPPYKVPPVTGGYGGTDKLIF.

This clone was detected once. The V gene is TRDV1, the J gene TRDJ1, with D hard to call. The germline V and J ends were trimmed by 2 bases and 0 bases, with 13 bases remaining between them. Germline V gene sequence: CDR1 TSWWSYY, CDR2 QGS. CDR3 size: 16 residues. Written as DNA, the CDR3 is TGTGCTCTTGGGGAATGTGTCAAACCTTACACCGATAAACTCATCTTT. Amino acids: CALGECVKPYTDKLIF.

The V and J genes are TRDV1 and TRDJ1; the match to TRDD3 covers 11 bases. J was trimmed by 9 bases and V by 4 bases; bases with no gene match: 19. The CDR3 runs 18 residues. Germline CDR1 is TSWWSYY and CDR2 is QGS. CDR3: CALGARLPTVLGDSQLIF. DNA for the CDR3: TGTGCTCTTGGGGCCCGCCTTCCTACGGTACTGGGGGATAGCCAACTCATCTTT.

This clone qualifies as medium-sized. V and J are TRDV1 and TRDJ1; 7 nucleotides align to TRDD3. V lost 5 bases and J lost 0; bases outside the gene matches: 15. Germline V gene sequence: CDR1 TSWWSYY, CDR2 QGS. CDR3 length: 18 residues. The CDR3 spells CALGNQMGYSHYTDKLIF. In DNA form, the CDR3 reads TGTGCTCTTGGGAACCAGATGGGATACAGCCATTACACCGATAAACTCATCTTT.

V is TRDV1 and J is TRDJ1, with a tentative D call TRDD3 (5 bases). The ends were cut back, 0 bases at V and 1 base at J, with 24 bases in the middle. Looked up from germline, CDR1 is TSWWSYY and CDR2 is QGS. The CDR3 has 20 residues. The CDR3 reads CALGELEGGVRRWSTDKLIF. The CDR3 region has the DNA TGTGCTCTTGGGGAACTTGAGGGTGGGGTACGGCGCTGGTCCACCGATAAACTCATCTTT.

V and J are TRDV1 and TRDJ1, with 7 nucleotides matching TRDD3. This CDR3 spans 18 amino acids. Unmatched junction bases numbered 16, after V lost 2 bases and J lost 4 bases. The germline V gene has CDR1 TSWWSYY and CDR2 QGS. CDR3 loop: CALGEFPRGTGDLDKLIF. CDR3 nucleotide sequence: TGTGCTCTTGGGGAATTTCCCCGTGGGACTGGGGACCTCGATAAACTCATCTTT.

The V call is TRDV1, the J call TRDJ1; 11 positions match TRDD3. This CDR3 region has 24 residues. The germline V gene encodes CDR1 TSWWSYY and CDR2 QGS. V trimming: 4 bases; J trimming: 0 bases; junction bases outside the gene matches: 28. CDR3 residues: CALGVTYQTGFWGIHPPHTDKLIF. The CDR3, as DNA: TGTGCTCTTGGGGTGACCTACCAGACGGGGTTCTGGGGGATACATCCCCCACACACCGATAAACTCATCTTT.

This rearrangement joins TRDV1 to TRDJ1; 11 nucleotides match TRDD3. Germline CDR1 reads TSWWSYY; CDR2 reads QGS. With 1 base clipped from V and 0 bases from J, the junction kept 19 bases outside the gene matches. The CDR3 loop spans 22 amino acids. CDR3 loop: CALGERIVAGGYFPLYTDKLIF. CDR3 coding DNA: TGTGCTCTTGGGGAACGAATAGTAGCTGGGGGATACTTCCCCCTATACACCGATAAACTCATCTTT.

This chain connects TRDV1 to TRDJ1, with TRDD3 matching over 11 bases. CDR3 length equals 21 residues. The junction had 18 bases not matched to a gene; V was cut back by 3 bases and J by 0 bases. The germline CDR1 and CDR2 sequences are TSWWSYY and QGS. The CDR3 DNA reads TGTGCTCTTGGGGACTTTGACCACAACTGGGGGATAACTGGGTACACCGATAAACTCATCTTT. The encoded protein is CALGDFDHNWGITGYTDKLIF.

V and J are TRDV1 and TRDJ3, with D possibly matching TRDD3 (7 bases). The CDR3 has 22 residues. The germline gives CDR1 TSWWSYY, CDR2 QGS. Trimming pared 2 bases from V and 0 bases from J, leaving 23 bases between. Here the CDR3 DNA reads TGTGCTCTTGGGGAAAATCCTACGAGGGGATATAGAAGCTCCTGGGACACCCGACAGATGTTTTTC. This gives the protein CALGENPTRGYRSSWDTRQMFF.

The chain carries TRDV1 and TRDJ3, with TRDD3 matching over 9 bases. From germline, CDR1 is TSWWSYY and CDR2 QGS. CDR3 size: 27 residues. J lost 0 bases, V lost 0 bases, and 27 bases had no gene match. The CDR3 DNA reads as TGTGCTCTTGGGGAACTAGATCACTCCTACGTTTCGGGGGATACCGCCGGGGGCTCCTGGGACACCCGACAGATGTTTTTC. It is translated as CALGELDHSYVSGDTAGGSWDTRQMFF.

V is TRDV1 and J is TRDJ1; TRDD3 agrees at 11 bases. V trimming: 9 bases; J trimming: 0 bases; junction bases outside the gene matches: 15. The CDR3 totals 18 residues. The germline V gene encodes CDR1 TSWWSYY and CDR2 QGS. This CDR3 is CALPSFLGDTRHTDKLIF. The CDR3 DNA follows: TGTGCTCTGCCCTCCTTTTTGGGGGATACGCGGCACACCGATAAACTCATCTTT.

The chain carries TRDV1 and TRDJ1; no definite D call. Looked up from germline, CDR1 is TSWWSYY and CDR2 is QGS. The CDR3 spans 15 residues. The V and J ends lost 0 bases and 5 bases respectively, with 13 bases between them. The CDR3 loop reads CALGELIRLRDKLIF. CDR3 coding DNA: TGTGCTCTTGGGGAACTTATCCGACTACGGGATAAACTCATCTTT.

V gene TRDV1 combines with J gene TRDJ1; D might be TRDD2 (6 bases). This CDR3 region has 20 residues. V lost 0 bases to trimming and J lost 6 bases, with 29 bases between them. Germline CDR1 and CDR2: TSWWSYY and QGS. The CDR3 nucleotides read TGTGCTCTTGGGGAACTCCCCCTGAGGCCTTCCCCACTCGCTACCAATAAACTCATCTTT. This sequence encodes CALGELPLRPSPLATNKLIF.

On this clone itself: A read error may account for a junction end that differs from germline. V usage is TRDV1 and J usage is TRDJ1, with D possibly matching TRDD2 (5 bases). Germline V gene data show CDR1 as TSWWSYY and CDR2 as QGS. The CDR3 loop spans 9 amino acids. Here the CDR3 reads CALGAFLHF. Written as DNA, the CDR3 is TGTGCTCTTGGTGCGTTCCTCCACTTT.